This T cell receptor beta chain is from a study of OX40 agonist ivuxolimab in advanced cancers. As for the study in general: Males comprised approximately 84% of the group, whose mean age was 60 years (range 23 to 79). Having had anti-PD-1, anti-PD-L1 or anti-CTLA-4 therapy before was allowed, and over 35% had some. Three patients got partial responses; one had hepatocellular carcinoma and two had cutaneous melanoma.

This clone was recorded a few times. The J segment lost 3 bases and the V segment lost 5 bases, leaving 9 bases of the junction unmatched. The CDR3 has 16 residues. Germline lookup yields CDR1 SGHTA and CDR2 FQGNSA. The data were produced by immunoSEQ multiplex PCR, yet TCRdb's version contains in-frame clones alone and is incomplete. The sample consists of 70,000 or so clones, 87% of them appearing once. The receptor comes from an adult with an advanced solid tumor such as melanoma, head and neck, liver or kidney cancer. This chain connects TRBV7-2 to TRBJ2-3; TRBD2 agrees at 9 bases. Material: CD4+ or CD8+ T cells sorted from blood, obtained in a trial of the OX40 agonist ivuxolimab. For the CDR3, the DNA is TGTGCCAGCAGCCCTGGGACTAGCCGTGCGACAGATACGCAGTATTTT. This gives the protein CASSPGTSRATDTQYF. The full variable domain, its missing parts supplied by reference TRBV7-2 and TRBJ2-3, is GAGVSQSPSNKVTEKGKDVELRCDPISGHTALYWYRQSLGQGLEFLIYFQGNSAPDKSGLPSDRFSAERTGGSVSTLTIQRTQQEDSAVYLCASSPGTSRATDTQYFGPGTRLTVL.